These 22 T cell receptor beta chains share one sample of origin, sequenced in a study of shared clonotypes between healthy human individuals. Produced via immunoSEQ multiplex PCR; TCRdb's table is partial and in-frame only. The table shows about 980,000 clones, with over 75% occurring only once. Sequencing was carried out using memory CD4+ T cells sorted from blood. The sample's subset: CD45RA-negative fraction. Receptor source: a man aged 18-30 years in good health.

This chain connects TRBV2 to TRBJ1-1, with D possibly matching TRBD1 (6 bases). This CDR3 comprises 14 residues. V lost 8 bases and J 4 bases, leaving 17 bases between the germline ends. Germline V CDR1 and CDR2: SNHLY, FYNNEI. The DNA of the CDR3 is TGTGCCAGCGGACTGGGGGCCTTGAGCACTGAAGCTTTCTTT. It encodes CASGLGALSTEAFF.

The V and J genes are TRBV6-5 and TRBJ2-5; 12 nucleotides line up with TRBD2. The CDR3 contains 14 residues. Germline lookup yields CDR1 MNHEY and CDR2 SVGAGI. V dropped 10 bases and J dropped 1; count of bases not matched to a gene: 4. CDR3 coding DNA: TGTGCCACCTCGACTAGCGGGGGCCAAGAGACCCAGTACTTC. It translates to CATSTSGGQETQYF.

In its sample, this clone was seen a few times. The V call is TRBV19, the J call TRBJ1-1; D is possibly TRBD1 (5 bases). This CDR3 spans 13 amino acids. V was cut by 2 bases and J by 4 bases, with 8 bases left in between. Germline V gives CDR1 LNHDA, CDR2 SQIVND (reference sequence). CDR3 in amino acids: CASSIMGGTEAFF. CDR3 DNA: TGTGCCAGTAGTATAATGGGGGGCACTGAAGCTTTCTTT.

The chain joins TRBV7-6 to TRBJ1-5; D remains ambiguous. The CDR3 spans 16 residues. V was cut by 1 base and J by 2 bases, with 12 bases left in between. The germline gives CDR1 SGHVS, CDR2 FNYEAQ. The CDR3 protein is CASSLDAGVGNQPQHF. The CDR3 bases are TGTGCCAGCAGCTTAGATGCCGGGGTGGGCAATCAGCCCCAGCATTTT.

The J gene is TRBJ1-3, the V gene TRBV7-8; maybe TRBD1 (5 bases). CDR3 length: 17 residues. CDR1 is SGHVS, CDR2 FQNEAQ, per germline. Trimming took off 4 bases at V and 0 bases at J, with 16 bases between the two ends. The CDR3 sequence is CASSYVRQRPSGNTIYF. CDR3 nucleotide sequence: TGTGCCAGCAGCTACGTACGACAGAGGCCCTCTGGAAACACCATATATTTT. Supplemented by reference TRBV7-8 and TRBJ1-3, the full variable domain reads GAGVSQSPRYKVAKRGQDVALRCDPISGHVSLFWYQQALGQGPEFLTYFQNEAQLDKSGLPSDRFFAERPEGSVSTLKIQRTQQEDSAVYLCASSYVRQRPSGNTIYFGEGSWLTVV.

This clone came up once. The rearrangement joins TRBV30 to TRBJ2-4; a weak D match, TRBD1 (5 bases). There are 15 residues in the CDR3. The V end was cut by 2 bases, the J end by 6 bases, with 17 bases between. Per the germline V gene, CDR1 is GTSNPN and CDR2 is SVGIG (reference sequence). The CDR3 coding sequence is TGTGCCTGGAGTCCCGACAGCCACCTCTTAAACATTCAGTACTTC. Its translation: CAWSPDSHLLNIQYF.

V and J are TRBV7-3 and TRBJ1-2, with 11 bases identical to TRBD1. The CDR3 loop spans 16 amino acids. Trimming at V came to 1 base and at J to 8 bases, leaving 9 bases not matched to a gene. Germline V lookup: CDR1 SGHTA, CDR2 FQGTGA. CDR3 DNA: TGTGCCAGCAGCTTAATCCGAGGGACAGGGGGAGACGGCTACACCTTC. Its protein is CASSLIRGTGGDGYTF.

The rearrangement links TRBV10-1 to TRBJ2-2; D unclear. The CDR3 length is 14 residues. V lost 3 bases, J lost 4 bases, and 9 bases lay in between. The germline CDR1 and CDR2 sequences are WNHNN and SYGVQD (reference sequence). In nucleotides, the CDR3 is TGCGCCAGCAGTGATATCTGGGGCACCGGGGAGCTGTTTTTT. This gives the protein CASSDIWGTGELFF.

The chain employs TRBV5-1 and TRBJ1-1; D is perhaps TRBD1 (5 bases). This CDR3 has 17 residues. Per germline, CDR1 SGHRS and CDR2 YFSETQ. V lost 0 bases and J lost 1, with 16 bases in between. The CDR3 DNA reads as TGCGCCAGCAGCTTGGAACCCTTGGGGCAGGGGAACACTGAAGCTTTCTTT. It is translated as CASSLEPLGQGNTEAFF.

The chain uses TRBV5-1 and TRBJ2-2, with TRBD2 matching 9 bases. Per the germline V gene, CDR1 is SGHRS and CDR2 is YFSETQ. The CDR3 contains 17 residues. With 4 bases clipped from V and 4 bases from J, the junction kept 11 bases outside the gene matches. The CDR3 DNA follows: TGCGCCAGCAGCCCCCTCAGACTAGCGGAGATCACCGGGGAGCTGTTTTTT. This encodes CASSPLRLAEITGELFF.

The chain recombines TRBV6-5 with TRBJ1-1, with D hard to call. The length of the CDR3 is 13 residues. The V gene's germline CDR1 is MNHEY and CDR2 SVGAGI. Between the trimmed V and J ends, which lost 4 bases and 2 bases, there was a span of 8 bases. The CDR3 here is CASSSPVNTEAFF. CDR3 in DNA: TGTGCCAGCAGTTCGCCGGTTAACACTGAAGCTTTCTTT.

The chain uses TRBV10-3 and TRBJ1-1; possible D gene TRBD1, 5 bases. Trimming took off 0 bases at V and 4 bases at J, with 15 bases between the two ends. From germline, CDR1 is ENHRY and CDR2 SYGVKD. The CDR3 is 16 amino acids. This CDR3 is CAISESMGLRGTEAFF. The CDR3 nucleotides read TGTGCCATCAGTGAGTCGATGGGGCTTCGGGGCACTGAAGCTTTCTTT.

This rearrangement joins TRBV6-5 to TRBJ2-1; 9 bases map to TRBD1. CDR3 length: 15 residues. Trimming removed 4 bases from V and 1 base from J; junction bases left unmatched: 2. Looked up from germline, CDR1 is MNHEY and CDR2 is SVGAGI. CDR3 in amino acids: CASSWTGVSYNEQFF. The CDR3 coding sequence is TGTGCCAGCAGTTGGACAGGGGTTTCCTACAATGAGCAGTTCTTC.

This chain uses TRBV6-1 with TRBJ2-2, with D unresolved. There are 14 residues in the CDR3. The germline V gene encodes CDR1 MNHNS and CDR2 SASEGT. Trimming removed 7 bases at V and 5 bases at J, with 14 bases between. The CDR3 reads CASTYDRGTGELFF. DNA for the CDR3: TGTGCCAGCACTTATGACCGTGGAACCGGGGAGCTGTTTTTT.

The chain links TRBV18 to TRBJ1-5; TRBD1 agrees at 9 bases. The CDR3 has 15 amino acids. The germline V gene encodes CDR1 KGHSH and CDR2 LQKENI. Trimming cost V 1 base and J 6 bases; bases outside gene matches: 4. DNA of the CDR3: TGTGCCAGCTCACCACAGGGACAGGGCGGTCAGCCCCAGCATTTT. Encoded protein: CASSPQGQGGQPQHF.

Here the CDR3 DNA reads TGTGCCTGGAGTCCCCGGCTTAATGAAAAACTGTTTTTT. Translation gives CAWSPRLNEKLFF. The chain is built from TRBV30 and TRBJ1-4; D unclear. The CDR3 sequence is 13 residues long. Germline CDR1 and CDR2: GTSNPN and SVGIG (reference sequence). The V and J ends lost 2 bases and 4 bases respectively, with 8 bases between them. The whole variable domain, remainder taken from reference TRBV30 and TRBJ1-4, is SQTIHQWPATLVQPVGSPLSLECTVEGTSNPNLYWYRQAAGRGLQLLFYSVGIGQISSEVPQNLSASRPQDRQFILSSKKLLLSDSGFYLCAWSPRLNEKLFFGSGTQLSVL.

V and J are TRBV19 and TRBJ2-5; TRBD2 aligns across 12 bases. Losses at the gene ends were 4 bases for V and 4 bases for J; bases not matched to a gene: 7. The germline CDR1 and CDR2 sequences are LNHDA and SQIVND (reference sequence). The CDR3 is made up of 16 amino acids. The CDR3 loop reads CASSTLAGGQRETQYF. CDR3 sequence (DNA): TGTGCCAGTAGTACTCTAGCGGGAGGGCAGCGAGAGACCCAGTACTTC.

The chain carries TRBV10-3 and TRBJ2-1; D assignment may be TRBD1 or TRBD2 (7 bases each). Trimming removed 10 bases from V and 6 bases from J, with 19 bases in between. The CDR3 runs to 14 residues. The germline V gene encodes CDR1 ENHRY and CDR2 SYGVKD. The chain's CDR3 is CATSGDRILNEQFF. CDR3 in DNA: TGTGCCACCAGCGGGGACAGAATACTCAATGAGCAGTTCTTC.

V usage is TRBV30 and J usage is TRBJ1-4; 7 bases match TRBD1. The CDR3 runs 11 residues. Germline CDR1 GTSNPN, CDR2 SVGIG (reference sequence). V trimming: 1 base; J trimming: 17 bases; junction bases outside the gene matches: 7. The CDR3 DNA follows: TGTGCCTGGAGTGACGCGGGGACAGTCTTTTTT. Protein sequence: CAWSDAGTVFF.

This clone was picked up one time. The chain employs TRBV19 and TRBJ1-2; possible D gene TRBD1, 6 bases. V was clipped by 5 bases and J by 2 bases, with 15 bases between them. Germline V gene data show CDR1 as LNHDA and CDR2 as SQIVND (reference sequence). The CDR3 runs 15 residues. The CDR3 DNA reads TGTGCCAGTAGTCCGAAGGGGGGGGAAAACTATGGCTACACCTTC. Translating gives CASSPKGGENYGYTF.

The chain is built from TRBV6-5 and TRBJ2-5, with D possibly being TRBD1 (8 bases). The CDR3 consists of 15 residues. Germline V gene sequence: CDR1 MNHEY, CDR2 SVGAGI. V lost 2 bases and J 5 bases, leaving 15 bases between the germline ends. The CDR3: CASSYGYRGGETQYF. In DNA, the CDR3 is TGTGCCAGCAGTTACGGCTACAGGGGGGGTGAGACCCAGTACTTC.

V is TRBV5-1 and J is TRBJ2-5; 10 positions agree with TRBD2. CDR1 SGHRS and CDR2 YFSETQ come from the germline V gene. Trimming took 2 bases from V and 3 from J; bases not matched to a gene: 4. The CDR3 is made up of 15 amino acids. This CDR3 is CASSFVAGGEETQYF. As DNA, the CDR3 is TGCGCCAGCAGCTTCGTAGCGGGGGGCGAAGAGACCCAGTACTTC.